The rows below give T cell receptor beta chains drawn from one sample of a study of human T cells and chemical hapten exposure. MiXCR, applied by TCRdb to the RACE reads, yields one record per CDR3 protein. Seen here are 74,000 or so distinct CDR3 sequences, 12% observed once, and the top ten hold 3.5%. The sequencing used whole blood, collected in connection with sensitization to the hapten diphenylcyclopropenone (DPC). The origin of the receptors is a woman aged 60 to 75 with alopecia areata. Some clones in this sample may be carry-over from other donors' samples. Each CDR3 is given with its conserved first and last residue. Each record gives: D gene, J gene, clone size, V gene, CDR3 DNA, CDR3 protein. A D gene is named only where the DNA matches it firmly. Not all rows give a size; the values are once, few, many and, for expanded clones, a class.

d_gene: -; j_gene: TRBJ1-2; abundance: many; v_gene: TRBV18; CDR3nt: TGTGCCAGCTCACCACCTTTCTCAGGGAACTATGGCTACACCTTC; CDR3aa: CASSPPFSGNYGYTF
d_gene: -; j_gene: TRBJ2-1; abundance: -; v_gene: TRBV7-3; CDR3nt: TGTGCCAGCAGCCCAAGCCGGGGGGCGAGCTCCTACAATGAGCAGTTCTTC; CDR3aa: CASSPSRGASSYNEQFF
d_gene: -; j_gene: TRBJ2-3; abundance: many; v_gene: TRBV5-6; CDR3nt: TGTGCCAGCAGCCAATCGTGGGGGGCCGGAGATACGCAGTATTTT; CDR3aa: CASSQSWGAGDTQYF
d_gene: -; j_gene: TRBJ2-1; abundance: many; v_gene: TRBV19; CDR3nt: TGTGCCAGTAAAGTCAGCATTGGGGGCAATGAGCAGTTCTTC; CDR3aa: CASKVSIGGNEQFF
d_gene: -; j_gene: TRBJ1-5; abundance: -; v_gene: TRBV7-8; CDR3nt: TGTGCCAGCAGCTTAGGGGCTTCCGGAAGAGGTCAGCCCCAGCATTTT; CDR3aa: CASSLGASGRGQPQHF
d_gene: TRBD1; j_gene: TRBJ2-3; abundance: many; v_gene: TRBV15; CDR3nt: TGTGCCACCAGCGAAGACAGGGCCCCCGCAGATACGCAGTATTTT; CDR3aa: CATSEDRAPADTQYF
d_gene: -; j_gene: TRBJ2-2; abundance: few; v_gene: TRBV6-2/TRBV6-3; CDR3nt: TGTGCCACCGAAGCGGCTACCGGGGAGCTGTTTTTT; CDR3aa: CATEAATGELFF
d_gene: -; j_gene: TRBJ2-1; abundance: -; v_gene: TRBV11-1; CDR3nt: TGTGCCAGCAGCTTAGGCCAGCACTCCTACAATGAGCAGTTCTTC; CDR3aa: CASSLGQHSYNEQFF
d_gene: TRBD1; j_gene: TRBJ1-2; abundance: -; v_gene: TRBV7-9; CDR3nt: TGTGCCAGCAGCCCTAAGGCAGGGGGCTGGTATGGCTACACCTTC; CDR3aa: CASSPKAGGWYGYTF
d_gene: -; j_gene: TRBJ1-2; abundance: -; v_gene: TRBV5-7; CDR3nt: TGTGCCAGCAGCGCAGGAGTCTATGGCTACACCTTC; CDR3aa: CASSAGVYGYTF
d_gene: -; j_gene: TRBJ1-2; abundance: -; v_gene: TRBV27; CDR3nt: TGTGCCAGCAGTTTTCGGGGGGCCTATGGCTACACCTTC; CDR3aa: CASSFRGAYGYTF
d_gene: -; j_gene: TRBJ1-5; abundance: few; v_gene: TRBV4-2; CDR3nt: TGTGCCAGCAGCCAGCGAGGGGGAAATCAGCCCCAGCATTTT; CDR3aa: CASSQRGGNQPQHF
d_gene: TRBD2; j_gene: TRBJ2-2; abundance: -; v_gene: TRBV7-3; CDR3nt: TGTGCCAGCAGCTCCGGACTAGCGGGGCCTCAGGGCGGGGAGCTGTTTTTT; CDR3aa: CASSSGLAGPQGGELFF
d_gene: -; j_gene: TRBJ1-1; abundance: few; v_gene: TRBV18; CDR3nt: TGTGCCAGCTCACCAGTTCGGCGAGTAGGCACTGAAGCTTTCTTT; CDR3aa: CASSPVRRVGTEAFF